The entry below gives a single T cell receptor (beta chain) sequence along with its context. Its antigen is still unknown. This specimen belongs to a study of identical twins. Study conclusions and caveats: While abundant cord blood beta clonotypes carried fewer insertions, memory repertoires showed no such pattern.

Trimming took off 1 base at V and 2 bases at J, with 3 bases between the two ends. The CDR3 runs 13 residues. Per germline, CDR1 SGDLS and CDR2 YYNGEE. MiXCR was run by TCRdb on the 5' RACE reads, yielding one entry per CDR3 protein. The sample records roughly 750,000 distinct CDR3 sequences, 21% being singletons. This sample was also put to use in a study of T cells expressing NK-cell markers. According to that study: All TCR beta repertoires analysed originated from sorted CD3+CD56+NKG2C+, CD3+CD56+NKG2C- and CD3+CD56-NKG2C+ T cells.

This receptor was identified in a woman aged 18-29 years in good health. The gene calls are TRBV9 and TRBJ2-2; D gene ambiguous. Sample: PBMCs. The CDR3 loop reads CASSVYNTGELFF. In DNA, the CDR3 is TGTGCCAGCAGCGTATACAACACCGGGGAGCTGTTTTTT.